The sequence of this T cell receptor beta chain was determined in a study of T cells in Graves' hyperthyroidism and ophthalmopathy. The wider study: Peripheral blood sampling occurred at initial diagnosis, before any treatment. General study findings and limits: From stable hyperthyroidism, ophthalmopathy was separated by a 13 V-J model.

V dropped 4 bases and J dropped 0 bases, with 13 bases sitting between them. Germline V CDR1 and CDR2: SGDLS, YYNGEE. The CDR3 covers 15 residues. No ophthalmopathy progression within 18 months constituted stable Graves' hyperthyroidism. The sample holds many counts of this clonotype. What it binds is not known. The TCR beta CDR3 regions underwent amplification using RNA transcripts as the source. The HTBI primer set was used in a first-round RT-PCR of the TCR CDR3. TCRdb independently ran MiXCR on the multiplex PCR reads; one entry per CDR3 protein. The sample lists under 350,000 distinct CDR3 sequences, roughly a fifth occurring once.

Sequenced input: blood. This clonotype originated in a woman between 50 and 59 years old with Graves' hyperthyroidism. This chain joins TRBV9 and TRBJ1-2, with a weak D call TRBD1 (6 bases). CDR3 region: CASSRRDIANYGYTF. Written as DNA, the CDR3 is TGTGCCAGCAGCCGCCGGGACATTGCTAACTATGGCTACACCTTC.